The present T cell receptor (beta chain) was sequenced within a study of cytomegalovirus exposure and HLA in healthy donors. PCR used 60 Vbeta primers and 13 Jbeta primers. Assay used: immunoSEQ multiplex PCR; TCRdb lists only in-frame clones, some missing. The repertoire includes about 120,000 clones, less than 10% of them detected once, and 5% to 6.5% sits in the top ten. Germline V lookup: CDR1 LGHNT, CDR2 FRNRAP. The CDR3 spans 18 residues. V was pared by 0 bases and J by 0 bases, with 17 bases between. The chain has TRBV12-5 and TRBJ1-2, with D tentatively TRBD1 (6 bases). The sample taken for sequencing was PBMCs. This sequence was found in a woman in her thirties or forties in good health and CMV-seropositive. CDR3: CASGLVRPLTGANYGYTF. The CDR3 region has the DNA TGTGCTAGTGGTTTGGTACGACCCCTGACAGGAGCTAACTATGGCTACACCTTC.